This T cell receptor beta chain emerged from a study of blood T cells in healthy people across ages. Only a few counts were recorded for this clonotype. Sample-barcoded 5' priming and a J-beta primer mix drove a second PCR of roughly 6 to 12 cycles. From the 5' RACE reads, TCRdb called clonotypes with MiXCR, one entry per CDR3 protein. The sample holds under 1,100,000 distinct CDR3 sequences; about 23% are singletons and the top ten take approximately 0.75%. The CDR3 covers 12 residues. The ends were cut back, 6 bases at V and 3 bases at J, with 10 bases in the middle. Germline V gene lookup returns CDR1 SGHRS and CDR2 YFSETQ. These data also featured in a second study, about T cells of mothers and their children.

The chain couples TRBV5-1 to TRBJ2-7; weak D call: TRBD1 (5 bases). Sequencing input: blood. This receptor was obtained from a girl aged 2-10 years in good health. This CDR3 is CASKTANYEQYF. The CDR3 region has the DNA TGCGCCAGCAAGACAGCTAACTACGAGCAGTACTTC.